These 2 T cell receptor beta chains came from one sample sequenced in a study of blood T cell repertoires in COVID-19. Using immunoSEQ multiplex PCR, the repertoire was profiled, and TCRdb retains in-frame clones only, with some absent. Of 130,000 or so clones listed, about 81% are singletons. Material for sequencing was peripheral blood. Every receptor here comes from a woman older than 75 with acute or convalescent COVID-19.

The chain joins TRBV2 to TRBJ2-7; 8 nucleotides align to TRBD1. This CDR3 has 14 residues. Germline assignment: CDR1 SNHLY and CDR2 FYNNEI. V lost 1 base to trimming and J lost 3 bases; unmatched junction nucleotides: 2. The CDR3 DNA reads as TGTGCCAGCAGTGAAGGGACAGGGAACTACGAGCAGTACTTC. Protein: CASSEGTGNYEQYF.

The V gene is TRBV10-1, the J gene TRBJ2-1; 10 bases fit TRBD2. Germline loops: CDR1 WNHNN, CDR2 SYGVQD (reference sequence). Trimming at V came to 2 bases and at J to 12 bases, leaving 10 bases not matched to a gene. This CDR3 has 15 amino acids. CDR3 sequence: CASSEGTSAPQGQFF. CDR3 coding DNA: TGCGCCAGCAGTGAGGGGACTAGCGCGCCTCAGGGGCAGTTCTTC.